The text below deals with one T cell receptor beta chain. The target antigen is unknown. The sample is drawn from a study of shared clonotypes between healthy human individuals. Findings and limits, study-wide: Non-shared clonotypes displayed generation probabilities falling below those of clonotypes present in all four donors. Of the naive CD4 clonotypes, around 4.7% were shared across a few donors. Represented diversity (both genetic and exposure-history) was limited by the small number of donors.

Repertoires were generated with immunoSEQ multiplex PCR, while TCRdb's copy carries only in-frame clones and drops some. The table has around 1,900,000 clones, 80% to 95% seen once. Germline V gene sequence: CDR1 LGHNA, CDR2 YSLEER. Trimming shortened V by 0 bases and J by 2 bases, and 8 bases separated the two germline ends. This CDR3 spans 15 amino acids. Naive CD8 cells, CD45RO-negative and positively selected for CCR7, excluded terminally differentiated effector memory CD45RA+ cells. Specimen: naive CD8+ T cells from PBMCs. The receptor's source is a man aged 18 to 29 in good health. Some clones in this sample may be carry-over from other donors' samples. This sequence joins TRBV4-3 and TRBJ1-5; D not certain. The CDR3, as DNA: TGCGCCAGCAGCCAAGATAGGAGGGGCAATCAGCCCCAGCATTTT. Translation: CASSQDRRGNQPQHF.